The clone carrying this T cell receptor beta chain was seen many times. This CDR3 region has 13 residues. Unmatched junction bases numbered 7, after V lost 7 bases and J lost 5 bases. From germline, CDR1 is SQVTM and CDR2 ANQGSEA. The data are from a study of tumor-infiltrating lymphocytes in primary liver carcinoma. The tissue used was unsorted bulk material of roughly 17-32 mg. RNA and DNA were co-extracted from it with the AllPrep DNA/RNA mini kit. The template, around 540 ng total RNA, yielded TCR beta cDNA made with a constant-region primer. Sequencing libraries for TCR beta derived from three nested multiplex PCR rounds that used slightly modified ARM-PCR. The two initial PCR rounds, roughly 11 cycles each, used TRBV1-TRBV30 forward and C-beta reverse primers. TCRdb ran MiXCR on the multiplex PCR reads and lists one entry per CDR3 protein. This sample has 95,000 to 150,000 distinct CDR3 sequences, with 64% found just once.

The sample taken for sequencing was liver tumor tissue from sampling region 3. Subset reported: tumor region T3, left-lateral pole. The rearrangement uses TRBV29-1 and TRBJ2-1, with 8 bases matching TRBD1. The TCR sequence derives from a woman aged 55-70 years with primary liver carcinoma and hepatitis B virus infection. CDR3 in amino acids: CSAGDRSDNEQFF. DNA of the CDR3: TGCAGCGCGGGGGACAGGTCCGACAATGAGCAGTTCTTC.